This T cell receptor beta chain was obtained from a study of early T cells in non-severe SARS-CoV-2 infection. Study information: Whole-blood bulk RNA, unsorted, was sequenced, and chains were unpaired. Points from the study as a whole: The study's VDJdb matching favored anti-spike CD8 responses and missed private and CD4 specificities.

Unique molecular identifier tags were affixed to discrete cDNA molecules. One entry per CDR3 protein, called by TCRdb with MiXCR from the 5' RACE reads. The profile shows under 35,000 distinct CDR3 sequences, less than 7% of them singletons. In germline, CDR1 is LNHDA, CDR2 SQIVND (reference sequence). This CDR3 comprises 13 residues. The ends were cut back, 5 bases at V and 4 bases at J, with 10 bases in the middle. There are a few counts of this clonotype. What it binds is not known. Sequenced: whole blood. V is TRBV19 and J is TRBJ2-3; no reliable D call. The receptor was derived from an adult who was a healthcare worker with PCR-confirmed SARS-CoV-2 infection or an uninfected control (not recorded which). This CDR3 reads CASSLGWSDTQYF. CDR3 nucleotide sequence: TGTGCCAGTAGTCTCGGGTGGTCAGATACGCAGTATTTT.